The present entry profiles one TCR beta chain with its context. The method was immunoSEQ multiplex PCR; TCRdb's version includes in-frame clones alone and lacks a portion of them. There are roughly 80,000 clones in the sample; 85% to 95% occur only once, and 0.55% to 0.8% lies in the top ten. The entry originates in a study of OX40 agonist ivuxolimab in advanced cancers. Overall study context: The drug used for patients, ivuxolimab, was an agonistic anti-OX40 (CD134) antibody.

CDR1 is MDHEN and CDR2 is SYDVKM in the germline V gene. The V and J ends lost 11 bases and 4 bases respectively, with 11 bases between them. CDR3 length equals 12 residues. The TCR sequence derives from an adult with an advanced solid tumor such as melanoma, head and neck, liver or kidney cancer. This specimen was CD4+ or CD8+ T cells sorted from blood, taken in a trial of the OX40 agonist ivuxolimab. The chain joins TRBV28 to TRBJ1-4; tentatively, D is TRBD1 (5 bases). In DNA, the CDR3 is TGTGCCCATCGGGGGTATAATGAAAAACTGTTTTTT. Encoded protein: CAHRGYNEKLFF. Looking up the rest from reference TRBV28 and TRBJ1-4 gives the full variable domain: DVKVTQSSRYLVKRTGEKVFLECVQDMDHENMFWYRQDPGLGLRLIYFSYDVKMKEKGDIPEGYSVSREKKERFSLILESASTNQTSMYLCAHRGYNEKLFFGSGTQLSVL.